This T cell receptor (beta chain) comes out of a study of T-cell reconstitution after alpha-beta-depleted transplantation in children. This clonotype was counted at least ten times. As it was prepared, the TCRbeta library received unique molecular identifiers. From the PCR reads, TCRdb called clonotypes with MiXCR, one entry per CDR3 protein. Here the sample spans 60,000 or so distinct CDR3 sequences, roughly 45% being singletons. CDR3 length equals 12 residues. V lost 6 bases and J lost 8; bases outside the gene matches: 1. The sample here was PBMCs, mostly from graft donor cells, taken 360 days after TCRalphabeta/CD19-depleted stem cell transplant. The receptor comes from a male patient aged 10 to 17 who had a stem cell transplant for acute lymphoblastic leukemia, so the T cells may come from the graft donor. The rearrangement uses TRBV12-3 or TRBV12-4 and TRBJ1-6; 7 positions match TRBD1. CDR3 DNA: TGTGCCAGCAGGACAGGGTATTCACCCCTCCACTTT. It yields the protein CASRTGYSPLHF.